This T cell receptor beta chain was captured in a study of control samples from healthy donors and cancer patients. This table comes from immunoSEQ multiplex PCR, and its TCRdb copy is limited to in-frame clones, with some not included. The table shows about 170,000 clones, with roughly 95% occurring only once. V dropped 2 bases and J dropped 1 base, with 9 bases sitting between them. Germline CDR1 LNHDA, CDR2 SQIVND (reference sequence). This CDR3 spans 15 amino acids. The sample consisted of blood. The clonotype comes from an older woman in good health. V is TRBV19 and J is TRBJ1-5, with D unclear. Here the CDR3 DNA reads TGTGCCAGTAGTATACAAGACATAAGCAATCAGCCCCAGCATTTT. It is translated as CASSIQDISNQPQHF.